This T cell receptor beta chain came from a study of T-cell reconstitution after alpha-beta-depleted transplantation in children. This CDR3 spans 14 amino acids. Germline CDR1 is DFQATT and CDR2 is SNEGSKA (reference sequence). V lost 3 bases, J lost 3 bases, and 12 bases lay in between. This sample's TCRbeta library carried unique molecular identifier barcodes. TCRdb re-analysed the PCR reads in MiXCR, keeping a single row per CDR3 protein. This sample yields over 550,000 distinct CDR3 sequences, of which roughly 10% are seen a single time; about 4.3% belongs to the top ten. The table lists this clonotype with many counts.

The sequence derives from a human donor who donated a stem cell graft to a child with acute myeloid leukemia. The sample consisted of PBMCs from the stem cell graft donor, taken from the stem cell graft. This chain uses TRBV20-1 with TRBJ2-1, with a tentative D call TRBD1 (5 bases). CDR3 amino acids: CSASDSKSYNEQFF. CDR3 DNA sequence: TGCAGTGCTAGTGACAGCAAAAGCTACAATGAGCAGTTCTTC.